Listed below are T cell receptor beta chains from one sample, sequenced in a study of blood T cell repertoires in COVID-19. TCRdb keeps only in-frame clones here, not all; method: immunoSEQ multiplex PCR. Of 65,000 to 90,000 clones listed, 65% to 90% are singletons. Source material: peripheral blood. These receptors all stem from a man older than 75 with COVID-19, enrolled during active disease. The conserved cysteine and the conserved F or W are not part of the CDR3 here.

len | j_gene | v_gene | CDR3aa
14 | TRBJ1-1 | TRBV18 | ASSPYRGGMNTEAF
15 | TRBJ2-5 | TRBV3-1/TRBV3-2 | ASSQDLRRRGGGTQY
12 | TRBJ2-5 | TRBV6-2/TRBV6-3 | ASSYSTSEETQY
12 | TRBJ1-2 | TRBV9 | ASSPSTGAGGYT
12 | TRBJ2-1 | TRBV29-1 | SVRTGSPYNEQF
12 | TRBJ2-7 | TRBV27 | ASSWKDRGYEQY
13 | TRBJ2-7 | TRBV19 | ASSARQGAIGEQY
13 | TRBJ1-2 | TRBV7-6 | ASSPGQGANYGYT
13 | TRBJ1-1 | TRBV6-2/TRBV6-3 | ASSTGRTGKVEAF
12 | TRBJ1-6 | TRBV7-2 | ASSPGQGNSPLH
15 | TRBJ2-4 | TRBV9 | ASSVGSGGRAKNIQY
15 | TRBJ2-1 | TRBV5-4 | ASSIRTASAGYNEQF
11 | TRBJ2-3 | TRBV11-3 | ASSLNRQGKQY
11 | TRBJ1-2 | TRBV15 | ATSRDRSYGYT
13 | TRBJ2-2 | TRBV25-1 | ASSEPPDRAGELF
14 | TRBJ2-7 | TRBV6-1 | ASSDFRQTRKGEQY
12 | TRBJ1-3 | TRBV6-2/TRBV6-3 | ASSYGQGGNTIY
12 | TRBJ2-7 | TRBV6-6 | ASRQGEYSYEQY
12 | TRBJ2-7 | TRBV24-1 | ATSDGTLPYEQY
12 | TRBJ2-3 | TRBV7-9 | ASSFERGTDTQY
13 | TRBJ1-1 | TRBV10-3 | AISESGGGLTEAF
12 | TRBJ1-5 | TRBV2 | ASREGPLGQPQH
11 | TRBJ1-1 | TRBV10-1 | ASSGQINTEAF
12 | TRBJ1-1 | TRBV6-5 | ASSLGAANTEAF
12 | TRBJ2-2 | TRBV10-2 | ASSEIANTGELF
12 | TRBJ1-5 | TRBV16 | ASSQWDIYQPQH
13 | TRBJ1-4 | TRBV4-1 | ASSRQQGTNEKLF
10 | TRBJ1-3 | TRBV6-2/TRBV6-3 | ASSYSRDTIY
12 | TRBJ1-4 | TRBV3-1/TRBV3-2 | ASSQGHSNEKLF
14 | TRBJ2-1 | TRBV10-3 | AISEKGGLSGNEQF
14 | TRBJ1-5 | TRBV6-1 | ASSEKQGSSNQPQH